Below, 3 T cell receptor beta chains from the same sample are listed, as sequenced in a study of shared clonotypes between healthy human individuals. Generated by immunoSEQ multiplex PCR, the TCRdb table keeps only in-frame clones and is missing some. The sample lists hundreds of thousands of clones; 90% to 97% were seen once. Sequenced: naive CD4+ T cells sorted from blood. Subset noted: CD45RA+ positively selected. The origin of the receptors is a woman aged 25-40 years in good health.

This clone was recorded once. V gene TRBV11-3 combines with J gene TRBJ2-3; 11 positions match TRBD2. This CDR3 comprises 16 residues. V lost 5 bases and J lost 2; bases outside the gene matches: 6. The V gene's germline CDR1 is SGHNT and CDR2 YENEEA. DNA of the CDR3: TGTGCCAGCAGCCCCGGGACTAGCGGAAACACAGATACGCAGTATTTT. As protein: CASSPGTSGNTDTQYF.

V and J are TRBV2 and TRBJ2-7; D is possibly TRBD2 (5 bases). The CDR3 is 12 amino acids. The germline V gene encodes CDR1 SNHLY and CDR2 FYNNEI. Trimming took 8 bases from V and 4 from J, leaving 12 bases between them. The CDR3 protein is CASRGRVYEQYF. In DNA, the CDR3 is TGTGCCAGCCGGGGAAGGGTTTACGAGCAGTACTTC.

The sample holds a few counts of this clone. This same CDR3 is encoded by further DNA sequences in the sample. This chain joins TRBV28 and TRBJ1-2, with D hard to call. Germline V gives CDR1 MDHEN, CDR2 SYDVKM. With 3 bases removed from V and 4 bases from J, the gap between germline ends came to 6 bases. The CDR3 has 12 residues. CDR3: CASSLKGYGYTF. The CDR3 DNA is TGTGCCAGCAGTTTGAAGGGCTATGGCTACACCTTC.